This TCR beta chain appears in the sequencing data of a study of OX40 agonist ivuxolimab in advanced cancers. Study information: Three partial responders included one hepatocellular carcinoma patient and two cutaneous melanoma patients.

Measured with immunoSEQ multiplex PCR; TCRdb has only the in-frame clones, and not every one. The sample carries about 55,000 clones, around 87% recorded once. On this clone: Its antigen is not identified. Other DNA sequences in this sample translate to the same CDR3.

Autoimmune disease history or systemic immunosuppression led to patients being barred. Samples of blood were obtained at baseline, on cycle 4 day 1, and on cycle 7 day 1. Looked up from germline, CDR1 is MNHEY and CDR2 is SVGAGI. V was clipped by 7 bases and J by 3 bases, with 13 bases between them. The CDR3 runs 13 residues. Study-level findings and limits: Averaged across samples, CD8+ T cells carried more expanded clones than CD4+ did.

The source was CD4+ or CD8+ T cells sorted from blood, collected in a trial of the OX40 agonist ivuxolimab. The V gene is TRBV6-5, the J gene TRBJ2-7, with D possibly TRBD1 on 6 matching bases. The TCR comes from an adult with an advanced solid tumor such as melanoma, head and neck, liver or kidney cancer. In nucleotides, the CDR3 is TGTGCCAGCACCCCGACGGACAGCTACGAGCAGTACTTC. As protein: CASTPTDSYEQYF.